This TCR beta chain derives from a study of shared clonotypes between healthy human individuals. General observations from the study: Shared clonotypes across all four donors exceeded non-shared ones in generation probability.

CDR1 is GTSNPN, CDR2 SVGIG, per germline (reference sequence). Trimming at V came to 2 bases and at J to 7 bases, leaving 5 bases not matched to a gene. This CDR3 has 13 amino acids. Method: immunoSEQ multiplex PCR; TCRdb's copy keeps in-frame clones and lacks some. This table has 2 million to 2.5 million clones, roughly 95% appearing once. With regard to this clone: As yet, its antigen is unknown.

Sequencing was done on a sample of naive CD4+ T cells sorted from blood. Subset indicated: CD45RA+ positively selected. The receptor's source is a man younger than 35 in good health. This rearrangement joins TRBV30 to TRBJ1-2; 9 bases are shared with TRBD1. CDR3 nucleotides: TGTGCCTGGAGTCAGGACAGGGGACGTGGCTACACCTTC. Its protein product is CAWSQDRGRGYTF.